This T cell receptor beta chain emerged from a study of T cells in women clearing cervical HPV infection. As for the study in general: Blood came at first lesion visit for cases, post-clearance for controls.

V lost 5 bases and J lost 9; bases outside the gene matches: 10. The CDR3 runs to 15 residues. CDR1 is SGHTA, CDR2 FQGNSA, per germline. Some clones are missing from TCRdb's copy, which holds only in-frame ones; the method was immunoSEQ multiplex PCR. Here the sample table reports roughly 50,000 clones. With respect to this clone: The CDR3 goes on 3 residues after the read ends, and that part is filled in from the germline J gene.

V usage is TRBV7-2 and J usage is TRBJ2-1; TRBD1 aligns across 10 bases. The source of this sequence is a woman aged 18-69 years with a cervical HPV16 infection that either progressed to CIN3+ or cleared (not recorded which). The sample was blood buffy coat. CDR3 bases read: TGTGCCAGCAGCGCGGGGGGACAGGGGATTGGTGAG. It encodes CASSAGGQGIGE. The full-length CDR3 reads as CASSAGGQGIGEQFF.